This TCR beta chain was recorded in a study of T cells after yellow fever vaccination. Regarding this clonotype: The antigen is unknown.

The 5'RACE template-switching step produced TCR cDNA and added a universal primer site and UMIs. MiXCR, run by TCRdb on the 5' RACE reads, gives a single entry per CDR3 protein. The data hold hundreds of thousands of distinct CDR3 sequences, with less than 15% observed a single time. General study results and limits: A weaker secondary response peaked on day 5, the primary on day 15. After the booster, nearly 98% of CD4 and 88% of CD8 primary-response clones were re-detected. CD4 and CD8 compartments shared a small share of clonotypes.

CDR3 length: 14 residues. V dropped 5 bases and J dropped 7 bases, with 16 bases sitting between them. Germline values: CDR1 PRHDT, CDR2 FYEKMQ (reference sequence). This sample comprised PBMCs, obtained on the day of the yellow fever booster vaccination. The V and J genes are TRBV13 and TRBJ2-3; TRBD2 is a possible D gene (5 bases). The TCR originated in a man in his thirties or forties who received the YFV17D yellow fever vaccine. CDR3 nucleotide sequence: TGTGCCAGCAGCCACGCCGACTACTCGAATACGCAGTATTTT. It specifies CASSHADYSNTQYF. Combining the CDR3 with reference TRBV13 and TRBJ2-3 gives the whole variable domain AAGVIQSPRHLIKEKRETATLKCYPIPRHDTVYWYQQGPGQDPQFLISFYEKMQSDKGSIPDRFSAQQFSDYHSELNMSSLELGDSALYFCASSHADYSNTQYFGPGTRLTVL.